This is a list of T cell receptor beta chains from one sample in a study of T cell repertoires in cytomegalovirus infection. TCRdb re-derived calls from the reads in MiXCR, one entry per CDR3 protein. This table has more than 500,000 distinct CDR3 sequences, approximately 15% appearing once. Sequencing was performed on CD8+ T cells from PBMCs. These receptors came from a human donor in good health (CMV status not recorded). Some clones in this sample may be carry-over from other donors' samples. Each CDR3 is given with its conserved first and last residue.

J: TRBJ1-3
length: 15
V: TRBV6-5
CDR3: CASSYSTGLGNTIYF

J: TRBJ1-2
length: 15
V: TRBV6-1
CDR3: CASSASRFMNYGYTF

J: TRBJ1-1
length: 14
V: TRBV7-6
CDR3: CASSFGQGKTEAFF

J: TRBJ1-6
length: 16
V: TRBV13
CDR3: CASSLGSGQGRSPLHF

J: TRBJ2-3
length: 15
V: TRBV3-1
CDR3: CASSQDPGDGDTQYF

J: TRBJ2-2
length: 16
V: TRBV29-1
CDR3: CSVEDPLAGNTGELFF

J: TRBJ2-1
length: 15
V: TRBV19
CDR3: CASSPQAGRSDEQFF

J: TRBJ2-7
length: 16
V: TRBV7-8
CDR3: CASSVFDRTVSYEQYF

J: TRBJ1-5
length: 15
V: TRBV6-1
CDR3: CASSEGWGSGQPQHF

J: TRBJ2-7
length: 13
V: TRBV10-2
CDR3: CASTKRENDEQYF

J: TRBJ2-5
length: 14
V: TRBV5-6
CDR3: CASSFAQGQETQYF

J: TRBJ1-2
length: 14
V: TRBV28
CDR3: CASGPQRLNYGYTF

J: TRBJ2-1
length: 15
V: TRBV7-3
CDR3: CASSTLAGGYNEQFF

J: TRBJ1-5
length: 15
V: TRBV4-1
CDR3: CASSQFRILNQPQHF

J: TRBJ1-5
length: 14
V: TRBV12-3/TRBV12-4
CDR3: CASSRDRGLQPQHF